Listed below are T cell receptor beta chains from one sample, sequenced in a study of yellow fever vaccine responses in identical twins. TCRdb re-analysed the RT-PCR reads in MiXCR, keeping a single row per CDR3 protein. The table lists about 16,000 distinct CDR3 sequences, approximately 80% of them singletons. Sequences were derived from T cells from blood (PBMCs), unsorted or a sorted subset (not recorded which), sampled before or after yellow fever vaccination (not recorded which). Receptor source: a woman aged 18-29 years who received the yellow fever vaccine. CDR3s leave out the opening cysteine and the closing phenylalanine or tryptophan. The order of the fields is V gene, CDR3 protein.

TRBV11-1,ASSLTLFDTQY
TRBV29-1,SVRGGQGALGYT
TRBV12-3/TRBV12-4,ASSWTSGNNEQF
TRBV25-1,ASSGNTDTQY
TRBV30,AWRTGDKNYGYT
TRBV11-2,ASSPNSGSHNEQY
TRBV6-5,ASSYSRADSNQPQH
TRBV10-3,ATVEAGTQF
TRBV2,ASSTGKGGELF
TRBV6-2/TRBV6-3,ASSYPTLATDRYTDTQY
TRBV11-3,ASSHWPQAYEQY
TRBV2,ASSKAGGSYEQY
TRBV4-3,ASSQDFFTEQY
TRBV20-1,SAISGGPTYEQY
TRBV18,ASSPMSDPSYNEQF
TRBV29-1,SAARGTNNEQF
TRBV7-9,ASSLFSVDEQY
TRBV9,ASSAGLNGHEQF
TRBV4-1,ASSQGTGSTDTQY
TRBV5-6,ASSSTRDRGDSNQPQH
TRBV28,ASSTGPQREKLF
TRBV13,ASRPAGGPYNEQF
TRBV4-1,ASSHAMTIYNEQF
TRBV4-1,ASSQPDRGFYEQY
TRBV7-9,ASSFDRDTDTQY
TRBV6-1,ASSTNRGGQPRNTIY
TRBV2,ASSDTTGGYEQF
TRBV3-1,ASSQGTLTGNEQF
TRBV12-3/TRBV12-4,ASSRRDRGIVDTQY
TRBV29-1,SVGDSSNQPQH
TRBV25-1,ASSATTGVRETQY
TRBV11-3,ASSLVPIETQY
TRBV30,AWSVSSGNTIY
TRBV11-2,ASSPRRQGSSYNEQF
TRBV20-1,SARVLGVPEAF
TRBV7-3,ASSAQGLPTYEQY
TRBV5-4,ASSLQDRGLAETQY
TRBV10-3,AIGRTEPNTGELF
TRBV6-1,ASNPSGGFSPLH
TRBV5-4,ASSQDSKNIQY
TRBV27,ASNQRGEPQH
TRBV28,ASSFSTVYNEQF
TRBV18,ASSPISGRSSNEQF
TRBV11-1,ASSFGGKETQY
TRBV11-1,ASSFAGANEQF
TRBV21-1,ASSTQPKGRTGELF
TRBV7-2,ASSLGPSSYKEQF
TRBV3-1,ASSLWRGPAKAAQF
TRBV2,ASKSHNEQF
TRBV2,ASGKTGIDNQPQH
TRBV29-1,SVAQGWDQPQH
TRBV11-1,ASSLPWENIQY
TRBV2,ASSEAYEQY
TRBV11-1,ASDRGTDTQY